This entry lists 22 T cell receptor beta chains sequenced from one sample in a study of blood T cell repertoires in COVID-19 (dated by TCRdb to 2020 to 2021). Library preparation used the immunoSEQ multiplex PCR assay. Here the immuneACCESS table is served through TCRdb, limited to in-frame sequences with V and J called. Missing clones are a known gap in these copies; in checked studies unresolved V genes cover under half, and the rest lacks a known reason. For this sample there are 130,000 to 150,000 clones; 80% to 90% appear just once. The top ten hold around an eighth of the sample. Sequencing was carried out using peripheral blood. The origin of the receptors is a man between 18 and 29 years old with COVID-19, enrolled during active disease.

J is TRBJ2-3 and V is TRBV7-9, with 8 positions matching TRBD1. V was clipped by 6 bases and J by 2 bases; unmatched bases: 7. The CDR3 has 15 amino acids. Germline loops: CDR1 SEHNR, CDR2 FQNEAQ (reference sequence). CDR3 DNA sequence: TGTGCCAGCAGTGAGATGGGACAGGTCACAGATACGCAGTATTTT. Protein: CASSEMGQVTDTQYF. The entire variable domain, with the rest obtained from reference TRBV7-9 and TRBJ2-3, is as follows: DTGVSQNPRHKITKRGQNVTFRCDPISEHNRLYWYRQTLGQGPEFLTYFQNEAQLEKSRLLSDRFSAERPKGSFSTLEIQRTEQGDSAMYLCASSEMGQVTDTQYFGPGTRLTVL.

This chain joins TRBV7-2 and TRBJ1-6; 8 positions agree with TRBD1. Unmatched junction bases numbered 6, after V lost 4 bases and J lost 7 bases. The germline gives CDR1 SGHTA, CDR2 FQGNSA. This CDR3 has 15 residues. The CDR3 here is CASSSTGQGNSPLHF. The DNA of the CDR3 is TGTGCCAGCAGCTCCACCGGACAGGGAAATTCACCCCTCCACTTT.

The DNA of the CDR3 is TGCAGCGTTGAAGATCAGGGGAACACTGAAGCTTTCTTT. Protein: CSVEDQGNTEAFF. This rearrangement joins TRBV29-1 to TRBJ1-1; D is possibly TRBD1 (5 bases). CDR3 length: 13 residues. Deletions cut 0 bases from V and 1 base from J, with 6 bases between. Germline V gene data show CDR1 as SQVTM and CDR2 as ANQGSEA.

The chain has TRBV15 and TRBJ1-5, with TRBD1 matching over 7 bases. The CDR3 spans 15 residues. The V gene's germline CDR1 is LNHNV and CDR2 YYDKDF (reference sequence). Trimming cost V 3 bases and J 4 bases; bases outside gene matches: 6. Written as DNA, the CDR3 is TGTGCCACCAGCAGGGGACAGCCTAGAAATCAGCCCCAGCATTTT. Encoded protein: CATSRGQPRNQPQHF.

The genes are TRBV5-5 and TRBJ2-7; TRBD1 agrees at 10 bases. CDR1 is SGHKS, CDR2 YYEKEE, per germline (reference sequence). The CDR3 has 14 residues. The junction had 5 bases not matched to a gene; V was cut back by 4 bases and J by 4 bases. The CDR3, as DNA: TGTGCCAGCAGCCACGGACAGGGGGGGTACGAGCAGTACTTC. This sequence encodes CASSHGQGGYEQYF.

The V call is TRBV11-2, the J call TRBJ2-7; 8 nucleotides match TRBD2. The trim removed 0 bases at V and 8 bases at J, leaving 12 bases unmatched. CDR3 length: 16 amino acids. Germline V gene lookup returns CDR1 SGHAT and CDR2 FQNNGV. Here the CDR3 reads CASSLEYTGREAQQYF. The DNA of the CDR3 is TGTGCCAGCAGCTTAGAATATACGGGGCGGGAGGCCCAGCAGTACTTC.

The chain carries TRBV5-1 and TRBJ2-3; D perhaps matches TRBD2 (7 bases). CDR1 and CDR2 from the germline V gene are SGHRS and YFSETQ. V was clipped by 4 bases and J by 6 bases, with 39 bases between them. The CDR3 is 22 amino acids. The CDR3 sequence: CASSADFSWRAGEDTRGDTQYF. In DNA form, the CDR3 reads TGCGCCAGCAGCGCTGACTTTTCCTGGCGGGCGGGAGAGGATACAAGGGGGGATACGCAGTATTTT. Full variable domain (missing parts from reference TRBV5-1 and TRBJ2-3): KAGVTQTPRYLIKTRGQQVTLSCSPISGHRSVSWYQQTPGQGLQFLFEYFSETQRNKGNFPGRFSGRQFSNSRSEMNVSTLELGDSALYLCASSADFSWRAGEDTRGDTQYFGPGTRLTVL.

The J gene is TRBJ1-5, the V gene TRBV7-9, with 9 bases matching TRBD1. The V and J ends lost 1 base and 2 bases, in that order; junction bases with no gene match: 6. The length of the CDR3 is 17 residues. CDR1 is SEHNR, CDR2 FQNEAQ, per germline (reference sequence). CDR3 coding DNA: TGTGCCAGCAGCTTAGACAGGACAGGGGAAGGCAATCAGCCCCAGCATTTT. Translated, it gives CASSLDRTGEGNQPQHF.

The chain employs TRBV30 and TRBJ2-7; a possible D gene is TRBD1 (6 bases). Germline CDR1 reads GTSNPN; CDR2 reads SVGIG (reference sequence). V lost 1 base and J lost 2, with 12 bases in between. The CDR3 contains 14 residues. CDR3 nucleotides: TGTGCCTGGAGTGACCCCAGGGGTGCCTACGAGCAGTACTTC. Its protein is CAWSDPRGAYEQYF.

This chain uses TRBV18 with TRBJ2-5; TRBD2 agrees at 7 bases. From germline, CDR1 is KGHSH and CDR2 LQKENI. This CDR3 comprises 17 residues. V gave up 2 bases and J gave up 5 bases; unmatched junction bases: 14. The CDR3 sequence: CASSPSSGGRTGETQYF. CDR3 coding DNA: TGTGCCAGCTCACCAAGTTCAGGCGGGAGAACTGGGGAGACCCAGTACTTC.

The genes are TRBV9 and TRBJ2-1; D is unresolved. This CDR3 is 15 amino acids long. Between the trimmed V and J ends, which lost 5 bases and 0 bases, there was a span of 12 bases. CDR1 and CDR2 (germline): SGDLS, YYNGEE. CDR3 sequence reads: CASSVNFLSYNEQFF. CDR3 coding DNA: TGTGCCAGCAGTGTCAACTTCCTCTCCTACAATGAGCAGTTCTTC.

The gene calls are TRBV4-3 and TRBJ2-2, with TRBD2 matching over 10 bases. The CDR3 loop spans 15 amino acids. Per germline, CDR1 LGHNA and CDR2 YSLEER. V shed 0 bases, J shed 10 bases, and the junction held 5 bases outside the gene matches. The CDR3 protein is CASSQERTSGKELFF. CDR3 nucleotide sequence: TGCGCCAGCAGCCAAGAACGGACTAGCGGCAAGGAGCTGTTTTTT.

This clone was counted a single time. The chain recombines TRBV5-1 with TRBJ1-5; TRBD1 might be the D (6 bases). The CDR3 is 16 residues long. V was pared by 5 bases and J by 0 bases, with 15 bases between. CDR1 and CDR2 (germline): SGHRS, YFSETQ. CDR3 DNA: TGCGCCAGCAGGGGAAACAGGGACTATAGCAATCAGCCCCAGCATTTT. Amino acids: CASRGNRDYSNQPQHF.

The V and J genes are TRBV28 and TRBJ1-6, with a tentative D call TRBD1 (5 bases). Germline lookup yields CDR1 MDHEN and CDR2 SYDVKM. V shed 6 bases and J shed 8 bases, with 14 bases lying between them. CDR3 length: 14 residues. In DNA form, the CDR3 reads TGTGCCAGCAGACCCGACATCAGGGATTCACCCCTCCACTTT. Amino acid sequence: CASRPDIRDSPLHF.

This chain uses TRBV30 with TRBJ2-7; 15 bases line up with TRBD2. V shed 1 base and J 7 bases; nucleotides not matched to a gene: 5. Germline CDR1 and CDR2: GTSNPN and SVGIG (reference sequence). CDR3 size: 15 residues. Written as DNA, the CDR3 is TGTGCCTGGAGTGCGGGACTAGCGGGAGGTTTTGAGCAGTACTTC. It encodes CAWSAGLAGGFEQYF.

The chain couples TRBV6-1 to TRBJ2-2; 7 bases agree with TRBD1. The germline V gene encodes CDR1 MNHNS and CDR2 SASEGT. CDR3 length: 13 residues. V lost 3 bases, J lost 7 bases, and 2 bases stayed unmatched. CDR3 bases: TGTGCCAGCAGTGAGACAGGGTTCGGGGAGCTGTTTTTT. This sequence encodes CASSETGFGELFF.

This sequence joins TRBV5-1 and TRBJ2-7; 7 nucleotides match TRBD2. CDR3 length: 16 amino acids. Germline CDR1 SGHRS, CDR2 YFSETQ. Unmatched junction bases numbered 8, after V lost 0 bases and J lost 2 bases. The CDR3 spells CASSLVRGLSPYEQYF. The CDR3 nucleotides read TGCGCCAGCAGCTTGGTGAGGGGACTATCGCCCTACGAGCAGTACTTC.

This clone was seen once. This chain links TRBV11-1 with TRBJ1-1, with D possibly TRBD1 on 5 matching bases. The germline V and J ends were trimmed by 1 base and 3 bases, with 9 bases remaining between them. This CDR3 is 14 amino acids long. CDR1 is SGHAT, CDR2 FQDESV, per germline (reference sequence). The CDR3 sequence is CASSLEAGYTEAFF. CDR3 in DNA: TGTGCCAGCAGCTTAGAAGCAGGGTACACTGAAGCTTTCTTT.

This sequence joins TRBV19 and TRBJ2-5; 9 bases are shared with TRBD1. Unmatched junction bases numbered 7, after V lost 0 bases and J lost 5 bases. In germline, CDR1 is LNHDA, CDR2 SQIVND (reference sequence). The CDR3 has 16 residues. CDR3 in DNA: TGTGCCAGTAGTATAGAGGGGACAGGGATTGGGGAGACCCAGTACTTC. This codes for CASSIEGTGIGETQYF.

This CDR3 reads CARSPRTGTGVGETQYF. The CDR3 DNA reads as TGTGCCAGAAGCCCTCGTACCGGGACAGGGGTCGGGGAGACCCAGTACTTC. The chain combines TRBV5-3 with TRBJ2-5, with TRBD1 matching 10 bases. TRBV5-3 is an ORF; its function is uncertain. This CDR3 region has 17 residues. V lost 4 bases to trimming and J lost 5 bases; unmatched junction nucleotides: 14.

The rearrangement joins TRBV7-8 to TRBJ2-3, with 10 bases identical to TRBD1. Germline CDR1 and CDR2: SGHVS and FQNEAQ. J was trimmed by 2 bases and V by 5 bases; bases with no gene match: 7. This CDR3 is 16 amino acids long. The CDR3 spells CASSTPGTGATDTQYF. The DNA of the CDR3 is TGTGCCAGCAGCACACCCGGGACAGGGGCCACAGATACGCAGTATTTT. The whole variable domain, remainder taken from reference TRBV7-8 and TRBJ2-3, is GAGVSQSPRYKVAKRGQDVALRCDPISGHVSLFWYQQALGQGPEFLTYFQNEAQLDKSGLPSDRFFAERPEGSVSTLKIQRTQQEDSAVYLCASSTPGTGATDTQYFGPGTRLTVL.

As DNA, the CDR3 is TGTGCCAGCAGCTCGGGACTAGCCACCGGGGAGCTGTTTTTT. Amino acid sequence: CASSSGLATGELFF. V gene TRBV7-2 combines with J gene TRBJ2-2; TRBD2 matches 9 bases. This CDR3 comprises 14 residues. Trimming at V came to 4 bases and at J to 4 bases, leaving 1 base not matched to a gene. Germline-derived CDR1 and CDR2 are SGHTA and FQGNSA.